Listed here is a single T cell receptor (beta chain). This entry is derived from a study of blood T cell repertoires in COVID-19. At the level of the study: Sites across the United States, Italy and Spain contributed samples from acute and convalescent COVID-19. Sample material is recorded as cDNA or gDNA derived from T cells, B-cell-depleted T cells, or PBMCs.

In the source study's methods: Amplifying reference gene primers gave estimates of nucleated cell counts. Produced via immunoSEQ multiplex PCR; TCRdb's table is partial and in-frame only. The DNA gave D and trimming, while V, J and clone size come from that table. The sample gives about 62,000 clones, 80% to 90% of which show up once; 6% to 6.5% is in the top ten. Germline V gene lookup returns CDR1 SNHLY and CDR2 FYNNEI. V shed 5 bases and J shed 8 bases, with 18 bases lying between them. This CDR3 is 14 amino acids long. The sequenced sample consisted of peripheral blood. The V and J genes are TRBV2 and TRBJ1-2; D gene ambiguous. The receptor's source is a human donor in a cohort sampled during active COVID-19. The CDR3 protein is CASSQLTQDLGYTF. DNA of the CDR3: TGTGCCAGCAGTCAACTGACCCAGGATCTAGGCTACACCTTC.